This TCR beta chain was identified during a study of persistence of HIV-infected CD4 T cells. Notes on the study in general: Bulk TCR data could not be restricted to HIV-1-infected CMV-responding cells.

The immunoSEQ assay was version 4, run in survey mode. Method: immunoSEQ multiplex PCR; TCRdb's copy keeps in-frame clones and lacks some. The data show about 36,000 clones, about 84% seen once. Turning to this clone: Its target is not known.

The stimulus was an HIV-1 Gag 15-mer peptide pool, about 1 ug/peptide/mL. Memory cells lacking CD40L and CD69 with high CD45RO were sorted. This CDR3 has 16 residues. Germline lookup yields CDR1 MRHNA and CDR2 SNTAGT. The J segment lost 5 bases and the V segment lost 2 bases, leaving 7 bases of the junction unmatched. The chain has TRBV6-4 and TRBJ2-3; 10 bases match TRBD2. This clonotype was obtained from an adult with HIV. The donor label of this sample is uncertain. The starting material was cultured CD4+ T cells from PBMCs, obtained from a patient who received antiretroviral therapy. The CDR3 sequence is CASSDQAGGPVDTQYF. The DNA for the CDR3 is TGTGCCAGCAGTGACCAAGCGGGGGGGCCGGTAGATACGCAGTATTTT.